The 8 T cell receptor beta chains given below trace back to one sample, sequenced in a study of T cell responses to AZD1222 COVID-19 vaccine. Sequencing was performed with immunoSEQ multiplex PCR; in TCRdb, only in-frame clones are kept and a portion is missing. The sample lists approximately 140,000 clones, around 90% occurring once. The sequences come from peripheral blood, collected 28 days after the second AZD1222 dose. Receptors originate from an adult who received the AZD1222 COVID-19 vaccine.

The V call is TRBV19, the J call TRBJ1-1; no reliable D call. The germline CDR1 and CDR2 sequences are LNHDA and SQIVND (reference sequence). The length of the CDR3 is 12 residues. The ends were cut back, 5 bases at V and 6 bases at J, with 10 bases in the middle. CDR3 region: CASSLGFAEAFF. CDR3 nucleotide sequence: TGTGCCAGTAGTTTGGGGTTTGCTGAAGCTTTCTTT.

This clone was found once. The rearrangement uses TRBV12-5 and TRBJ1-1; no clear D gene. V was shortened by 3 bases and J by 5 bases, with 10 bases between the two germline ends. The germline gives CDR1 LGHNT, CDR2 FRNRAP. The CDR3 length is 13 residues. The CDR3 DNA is TGTGCTAGTGGTTTAGGATCGGGGACTGAAGCTTTCTTT. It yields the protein CASGLGSGTEAFF.

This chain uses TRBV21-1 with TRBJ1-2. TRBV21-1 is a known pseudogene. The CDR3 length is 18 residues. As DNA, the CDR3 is TGTGCCAGCAGCAAAGAGGGAAGCAGAGTGCGGGATAACTATGGCTACACCTTC. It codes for CASSKEGSRVRDNYGYTF.

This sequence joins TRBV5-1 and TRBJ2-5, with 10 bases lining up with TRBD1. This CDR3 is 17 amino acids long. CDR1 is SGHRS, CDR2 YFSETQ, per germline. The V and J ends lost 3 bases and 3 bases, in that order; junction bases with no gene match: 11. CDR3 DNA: TGCGCCAGCAGCTCGCACAGCCCGGGACAGGGGAAAGAGACCCAGTACTTC. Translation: CASSSHSPGQGKETQYF. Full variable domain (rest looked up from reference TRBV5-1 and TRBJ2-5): KAGVTQTPRYLIKTRGQQVTLSCSPISGHRSVSWYQQTPGQGLQFLFEYFSETQRNKGNFPGRFSGRQFSNSRSEMNVSTLELGDSALYLCASSSHSPGQGKETQYFGPGTRLLVL.

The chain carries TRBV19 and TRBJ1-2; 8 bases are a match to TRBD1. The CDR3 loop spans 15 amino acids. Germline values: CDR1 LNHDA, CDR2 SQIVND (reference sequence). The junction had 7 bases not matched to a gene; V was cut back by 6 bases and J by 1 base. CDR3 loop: CASRQGAHLNYGYTF. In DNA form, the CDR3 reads TGTGCCAGTAGGCAGGGGGCCCACCTTAACTATGGCTACACCTTC. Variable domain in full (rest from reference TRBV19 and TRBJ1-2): DGGITQSPKYLFRKEGQNVTLSCEQNLNHDAMYWYRQDPGQGLRLIYYSQIVNDFQKGDIAEGYSVSREKKESFPLTVTSAQKNPTAFYLCASRQGAHLNYGYTFGSGTRLTVV.

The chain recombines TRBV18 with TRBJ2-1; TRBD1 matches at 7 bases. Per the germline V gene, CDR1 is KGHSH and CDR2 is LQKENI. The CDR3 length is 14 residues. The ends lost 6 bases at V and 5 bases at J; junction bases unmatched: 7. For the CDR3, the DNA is TGTGCCAGCTCCGACAGGGTAAAGGACAATGAGCAGTTCTTC. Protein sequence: CASSDRVKDNEQFF. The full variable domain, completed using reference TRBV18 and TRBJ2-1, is NAGVMQNPRHLVRRRGQEARLRCSPMKGHSHVYWYRQLPEEGLKFMVYLQKENIIDESGMPKERFSAEFPKEGPSILRIQQVVRGDSAAYFCASSDRVKDNEQFFGPGTRLTVL.

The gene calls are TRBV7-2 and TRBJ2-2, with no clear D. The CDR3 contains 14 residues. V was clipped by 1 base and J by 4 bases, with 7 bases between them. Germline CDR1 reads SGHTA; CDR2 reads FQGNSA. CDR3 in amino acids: CASSLGYTTGELFF. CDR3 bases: TGTGCCAGCAGCTTAGGTTATACCACCGGGGAGCTGTTTTTT.

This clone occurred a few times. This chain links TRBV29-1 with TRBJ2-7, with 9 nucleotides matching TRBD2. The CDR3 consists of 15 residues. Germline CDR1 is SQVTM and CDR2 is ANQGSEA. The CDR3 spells CSFAPGLACPLEQYF. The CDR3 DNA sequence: TGCAGTTTCGCCCCGGGACTAGCCTGCCCACTCGAGCAGTACTTC.